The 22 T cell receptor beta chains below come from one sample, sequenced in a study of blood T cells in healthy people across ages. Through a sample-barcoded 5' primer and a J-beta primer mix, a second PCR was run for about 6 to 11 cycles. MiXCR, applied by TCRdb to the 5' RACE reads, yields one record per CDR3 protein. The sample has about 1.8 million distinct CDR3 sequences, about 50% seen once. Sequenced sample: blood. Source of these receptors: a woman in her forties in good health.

CDR3 nucleotide sequence: TGTGCCAGCACCGCTCCCGGGACAGGGTCTAATGGCTACACCTTC. Encoded protein: CASTAPGTGSNGYTF. V is TRBV6-6 and J is TRBJ1-2; 9 bases map to TRBD1. This CDR3 region has 15 residues. Unmatched junction bases numbered 12, after V lost 7 bases and J lost 6 bases. Germline CDR1 reads MNHNY; CDR2 reads SVGAGI (reference sequence).

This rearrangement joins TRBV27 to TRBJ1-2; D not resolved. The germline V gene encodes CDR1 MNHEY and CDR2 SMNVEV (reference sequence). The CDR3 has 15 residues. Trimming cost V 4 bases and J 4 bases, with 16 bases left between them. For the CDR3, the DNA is TGTGCCAGCAGTTCCACCAGTCGGAGATTCTATGGCTACACCTTC. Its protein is CASSSTSRRFYGYTF.

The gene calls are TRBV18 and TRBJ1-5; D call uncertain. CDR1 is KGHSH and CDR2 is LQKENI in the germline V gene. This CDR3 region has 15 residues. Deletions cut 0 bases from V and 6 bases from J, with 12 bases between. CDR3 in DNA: TGTGCCAGCTCACCACCGGACTGGGGTAGTCAGCCCCAGCATTTT. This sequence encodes CASSPPDWGSQPQHF.

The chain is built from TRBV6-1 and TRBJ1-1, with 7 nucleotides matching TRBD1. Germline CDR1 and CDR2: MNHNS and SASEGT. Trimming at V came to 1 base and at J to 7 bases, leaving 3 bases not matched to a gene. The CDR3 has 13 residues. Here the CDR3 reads CASSEETGFEAFF. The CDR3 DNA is TGTGCCAGCAGTGAAGAGACAGGGTTTGAAGCTTTCTTT.

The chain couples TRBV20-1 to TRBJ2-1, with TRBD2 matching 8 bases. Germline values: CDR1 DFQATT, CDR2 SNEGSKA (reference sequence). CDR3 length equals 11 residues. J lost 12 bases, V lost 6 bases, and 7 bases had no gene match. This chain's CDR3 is CSAMYLAGQFF. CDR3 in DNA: TGCAGTGCGATGTATCTAGCGGGGCAGTTCTTC.

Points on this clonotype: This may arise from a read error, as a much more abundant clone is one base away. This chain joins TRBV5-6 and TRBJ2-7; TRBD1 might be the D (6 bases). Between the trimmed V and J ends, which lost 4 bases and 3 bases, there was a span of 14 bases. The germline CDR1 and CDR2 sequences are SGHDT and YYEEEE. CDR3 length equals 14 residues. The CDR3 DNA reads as TGTGCCAGCAGCGCGACAGGAATGAGCTACGAGCAGTACTTC. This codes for CASSATGMSYEQYF. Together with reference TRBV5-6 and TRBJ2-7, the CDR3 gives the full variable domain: DAGVTQSPTHLIKTRGQQVTLRCSPKSGHDTVSWYQQALGQGPQFIFQYYEEEERQRGNFPDRFSGHQFPNYSSELNVNALLLGDSALYLCASSATGMSYEQYFGPGTRLTVT.

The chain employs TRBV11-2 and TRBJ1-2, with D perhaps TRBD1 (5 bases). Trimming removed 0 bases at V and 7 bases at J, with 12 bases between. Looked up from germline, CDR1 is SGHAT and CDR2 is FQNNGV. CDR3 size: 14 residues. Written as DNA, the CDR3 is TGTGCCAGCAGCTTAGATGCAGGGAGAGGTGGCTACACCTTC. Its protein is CASSLDAGRGGYTF.

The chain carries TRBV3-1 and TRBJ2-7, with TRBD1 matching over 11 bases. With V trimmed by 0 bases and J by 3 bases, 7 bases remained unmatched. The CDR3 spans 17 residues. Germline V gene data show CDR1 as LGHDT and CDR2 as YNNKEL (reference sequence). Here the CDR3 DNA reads TGTGCCAGCAGCCAAGATTTTCGGGACAGGGGGATCTACGAGCAGTACTTC. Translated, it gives CASSQDFRDRGIYEQYF.

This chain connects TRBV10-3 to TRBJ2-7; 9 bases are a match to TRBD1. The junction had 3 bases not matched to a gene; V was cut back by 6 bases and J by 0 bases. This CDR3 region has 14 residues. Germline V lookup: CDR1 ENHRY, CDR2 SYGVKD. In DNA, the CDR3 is TGTGCCATCAGGGAGGACAGGGGCTCCTACGAGCAGTACTTC. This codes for CAIREDRGSYEQYF.

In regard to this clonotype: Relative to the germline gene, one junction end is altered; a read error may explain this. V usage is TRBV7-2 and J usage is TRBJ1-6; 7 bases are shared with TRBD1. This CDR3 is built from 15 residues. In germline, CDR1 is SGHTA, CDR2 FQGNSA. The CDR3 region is CASRARGGRNSPPHF. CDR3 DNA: TGTGCCAGCAGGGCCCGAGGGGGCCGGAATTCACCCCCCCACTTT.

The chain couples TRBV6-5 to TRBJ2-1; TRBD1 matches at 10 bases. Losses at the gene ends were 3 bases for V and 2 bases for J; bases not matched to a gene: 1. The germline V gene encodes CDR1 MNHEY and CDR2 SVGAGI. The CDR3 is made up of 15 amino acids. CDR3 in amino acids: CASSYGQGAYNEQFF. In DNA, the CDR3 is TGTGCCAGCAGTTATGGACAGGGGGCCTACAATGAGCAGTTCTTC.

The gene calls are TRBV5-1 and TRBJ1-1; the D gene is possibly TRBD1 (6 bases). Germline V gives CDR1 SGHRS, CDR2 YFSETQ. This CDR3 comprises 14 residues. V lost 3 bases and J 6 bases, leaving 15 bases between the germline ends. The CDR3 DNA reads TGCGCCAGCAGCTCCTCGGGGGCGGGCGCTGAAGCTTTCTTT. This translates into CASSSSGAGAEAFF.

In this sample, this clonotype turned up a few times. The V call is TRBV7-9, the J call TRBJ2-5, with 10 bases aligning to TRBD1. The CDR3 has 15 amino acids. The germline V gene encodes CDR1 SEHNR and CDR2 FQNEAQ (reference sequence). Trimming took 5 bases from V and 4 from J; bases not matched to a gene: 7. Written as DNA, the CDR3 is TGTGCCAGCAGCCCCGGACAGGGGGTAGGAGAGACCCAGTACTTC. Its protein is CASSPGQGVGETQYF.

Here the CDR3 reads CASSLDAASPYTDTQYF. The CDR3 DNA is TGTGCCAGCAGCCTAGACGCTGCTTCGCCTTACACAGATACGCAGTATTTT. The gene calls are TRBV7-3 and TRBJ2-3; no clear D gene. Trimming took 5 bases from V and 2 from J, leaving 20 bases between them. The CDR3 contains 17 residues. CDR1 and CDR2 (germline): SGHTA, FQGTGA.

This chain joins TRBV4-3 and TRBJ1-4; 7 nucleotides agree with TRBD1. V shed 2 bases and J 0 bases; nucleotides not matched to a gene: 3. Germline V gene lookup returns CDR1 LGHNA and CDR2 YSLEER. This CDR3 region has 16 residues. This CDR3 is CASSQRDRATNEKLFF. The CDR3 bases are TGCGCCAGCAGCCAAAGAGACAGGGCAACTAATGAAAAACTGTTTTTT.

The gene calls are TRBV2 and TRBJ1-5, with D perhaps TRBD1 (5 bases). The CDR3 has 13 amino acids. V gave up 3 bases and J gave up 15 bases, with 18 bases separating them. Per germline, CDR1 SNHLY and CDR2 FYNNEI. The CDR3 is CASSETVGSLVHF. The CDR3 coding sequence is TGTGCCAGCAGTGAGACAGTGGGAAGCCTCGTGCATTTT.

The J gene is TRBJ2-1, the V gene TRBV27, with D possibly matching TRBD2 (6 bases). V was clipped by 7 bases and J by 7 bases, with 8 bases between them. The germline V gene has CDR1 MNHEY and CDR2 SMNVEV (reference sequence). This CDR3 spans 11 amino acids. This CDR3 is CASTGRNEQFF. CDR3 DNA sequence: TGTGCCAGCACTGGGAGGAATGAGCAGTTCTTC.

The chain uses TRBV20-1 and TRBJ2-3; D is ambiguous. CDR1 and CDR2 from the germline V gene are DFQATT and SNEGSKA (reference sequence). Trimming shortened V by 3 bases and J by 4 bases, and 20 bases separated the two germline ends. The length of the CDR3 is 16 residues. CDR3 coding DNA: TGCAGTGCTAGCGGGTCGGTTGGGGATAGGGCAGATACGCAGTATTTT. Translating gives CSASGSVGDRADTQYF.

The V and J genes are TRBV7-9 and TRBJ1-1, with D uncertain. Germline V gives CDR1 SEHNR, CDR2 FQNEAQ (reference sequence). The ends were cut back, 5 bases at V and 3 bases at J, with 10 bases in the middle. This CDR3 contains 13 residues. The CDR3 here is CASSPNSDTEAFF. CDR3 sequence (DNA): TGTGCCAGCAGCCCCAACTCGGACACTGAAGCTTTCTTT.

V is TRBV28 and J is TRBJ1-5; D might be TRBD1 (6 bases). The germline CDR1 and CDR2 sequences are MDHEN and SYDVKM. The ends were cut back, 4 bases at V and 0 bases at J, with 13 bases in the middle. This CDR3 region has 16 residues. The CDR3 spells CASSWDILYSNQPQHF. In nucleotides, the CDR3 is TGTGCCAGCAGTTGGGACATCCTCTATAGCAATCAGCCCCAGCATTTT.

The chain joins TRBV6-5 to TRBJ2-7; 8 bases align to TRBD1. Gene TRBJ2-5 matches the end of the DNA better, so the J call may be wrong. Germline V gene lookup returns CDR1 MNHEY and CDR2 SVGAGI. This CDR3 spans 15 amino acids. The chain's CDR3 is CASSRTGGFGETQYF. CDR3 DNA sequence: TGTGCCAGCAGCCGAACAGGGGGATTCGGGGAGACCCAGTACTTC.

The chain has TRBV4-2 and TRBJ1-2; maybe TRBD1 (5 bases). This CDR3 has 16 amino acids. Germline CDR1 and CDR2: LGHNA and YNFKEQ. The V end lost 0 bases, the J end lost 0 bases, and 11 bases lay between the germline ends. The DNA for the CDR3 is TGTGCCAGCAGCCAAGAAAGGACAAGAGCTAACTATGGCTACACCTTC. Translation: CASSQERTRANYGYTF.